A single T cell receptor beta chain is shown here with its context. This clonotype has ten or more counts. Its cognate antigen has yet to be identified. Base qualities are not recorded, but no much larger clone differs from it by a single base. Ophthalmopathy patients had moderately to severely active disease, Clinical Activity Score of at least 3, NOSPECS grade of at least 4, and duration under 3 months. Exclusion was applied to patients with uncontrolled infections, other autoimmune diseases, pregnancy or lactation. Diagnoses were based on clinical symptoms, serum thyroxine and TRAb, thyroid ultrasound and orbital computed tomography. PBMCs were isolated from about 9.1 ml of fresh peripheral blood by Ficoll-Paque density gradient centrifugation. Total RNA was extracted using Trizol reagent, and RNA quality was assessed on an Agilent 2100 Bioanalyzer. V sheds 7 bases and J sheds 0 bases, leaving 9 bases between their ends. CDR1 and CDR2 were assigned from the germline V gene as MDHEN and SYDVKM. The CDR3 runs 13 amino acids, cysteine and phenylalanine included. The CDR3 DNA has 39 bases and is translated from base 1.

The sample belongs to a study of T cells in Graves' hyperthyroidism and ophthalmopathy (dated by TCRdb to the late 2010s). With respect to the entire study: Peripheral blood was sampled at the time of initial diagnosis, prior to any treatment. To identify distinguishing TCR V-J signatures, a discovery cohort of 90 to 100 patients was used, comprising 43 with Graves' ophthalmopathy and roughly 60 with stable Graves' hyperthyroidism. Prospective prediction of ophthalmopathy was tested in an independent validation cohort consisting of 18 to 20 hyperthyroidism patients and about 17 patients who later progressed to ophthalmopathy. The approximately 98 discovery patients were randomly divided into training and test sets at a 7:3 ratio. In addition, the study compared T-cell repertoires in thyroid tissue and in blood from six Graves' hyperthyroidism patients. After sampling, hyperthyroidism patients received methimazole starting at 30 mg daily, and ophthalmopathy patients received high-dose intravenous methylprednisolone. The paper describes TCR Vbeta CDR3 sequencing of about 140 peripheral blood samples, made up of some 40 ophthalmopathy patients, around 78 hyperthyroidism patients and about 17 progressor patients.

Paper-wide results and their limitations: Sample size was not statistically predetermined, and investigators were not blinded to group allocation. Most expanded thyroid clonotypes (frequency above 0.001) were also found in blood, which suggests that blood repertoires may mirror thyroid immune responses. During validation, the model predicted progression to ophthalmopathy a median of around six months ahead of onset, with around 65% sensitivity and roughly 75% specificity. A 13 V-J signature model separated ophthalmopathy from stable hyperthyroidism, with around 88% sensitivity and roughly 81% specificity in cross-validation and 80%/75% in testing.

Amplification of TCR beta CDR3 regions was carried out from RNA transcripts. A first-round RT-PCR of the TCR CDR3 used the HTBI primer set with the Qiagen OneStep RT-PCR kit. The libraries were constructed in a second round of multiplex PCR and then size-selected and purified. The libraries were sequenced on an Illumina HiSeq2000 using paired-end 100 bp reads. The authors processed their data as follows. SOAPnuke was used to process the raw data, throwing out any read that contained adapters or uncalled bases, had a mean Phred below 15, or lacked an exact constant-primer or identifier match. High-quality paired reads were merged with COPE v1.2.5, and unique nucleotide sequences were defined as clonotypes. MiTCR v1.1 was used to align clonotypes to the IMGT TRBV, TRBD and TRBJ reference segments. Only V-J combinations with frequency above 0.0001, covering about 99% of repertoires, were analysed. The TCS score was defined as the ratio of F50 (clonal expansion) to E x V (chaos), calculated using BLOSUM62-based TCRdist between CDR3 peptides within each V-J. Welch's t-statistics and random forest reduced fewer than 550 V-J features to 10 to 15, which were used in a naive Bayes classifier (R e1071). The Morisita-Horn index was used to measure how similar the thyroid and blood repertoires were. Using fastp at Q25 and MiXCR, TCRdb reprocessed the public reads and kept productive beta chains. Merged by CDR3 protein, the rows form single entries marked with the most common genes and DNA. These V and J calls derive from TCRdb rather than the authors' analysis. This sample comprises about 610,000 distinct CDR3 sequences, 14% to 15% of them detected only once. The ten largest clones take up around 4.5% of the sample.

The clonotype was recovered from a woman in her thirties or forties with Graves' ophthalmopathy. The receptor chain draws on TRBV28 and TRBJ1-1; the D gene remains uncertain. Sequenced input: blood. The nucleotides are TGTGCCAGCACCTGGGAGTTGAACACTGAAGCTTTCTTT. Protein translation: CASTWELNTEAFF.